This T cell receptor beta chain emerged from a study of T cells in tuberculosis. Study-level background: IGRA-negative adolescents, IGRA-positive adolescents with latent tuberculosis and adults with active tuberculosis formed this South African cohort.

There are 12 residues in the CDR3. Trimming shortened V by 4 bases and J by 1 base, and 5 bases separated the two germline ends. Produced via immunoSEQ multiplex PCR; TCRdb's table is partial and in-frame only. In the table there are about 24,000 clones, roughly 96% of which are singletons. Adolescents were screened for latent TB by skin test and IGRA. V and J are TRBV5-3 and TRBJ1-1; D uncertain. TRBV5-3 is an ORF; its function is uncertain. What was sequenced was PBMCs. The TCR was taken from a donor between 10 and 35 years old with latent tuberculosis or without tuberculosis infection. The CDR3 DNA reads as TGTGCCAGAAGCCCAGAGAACACTGAAGCTTTCTTT. The encoded protein is CARSPENTEAFF.